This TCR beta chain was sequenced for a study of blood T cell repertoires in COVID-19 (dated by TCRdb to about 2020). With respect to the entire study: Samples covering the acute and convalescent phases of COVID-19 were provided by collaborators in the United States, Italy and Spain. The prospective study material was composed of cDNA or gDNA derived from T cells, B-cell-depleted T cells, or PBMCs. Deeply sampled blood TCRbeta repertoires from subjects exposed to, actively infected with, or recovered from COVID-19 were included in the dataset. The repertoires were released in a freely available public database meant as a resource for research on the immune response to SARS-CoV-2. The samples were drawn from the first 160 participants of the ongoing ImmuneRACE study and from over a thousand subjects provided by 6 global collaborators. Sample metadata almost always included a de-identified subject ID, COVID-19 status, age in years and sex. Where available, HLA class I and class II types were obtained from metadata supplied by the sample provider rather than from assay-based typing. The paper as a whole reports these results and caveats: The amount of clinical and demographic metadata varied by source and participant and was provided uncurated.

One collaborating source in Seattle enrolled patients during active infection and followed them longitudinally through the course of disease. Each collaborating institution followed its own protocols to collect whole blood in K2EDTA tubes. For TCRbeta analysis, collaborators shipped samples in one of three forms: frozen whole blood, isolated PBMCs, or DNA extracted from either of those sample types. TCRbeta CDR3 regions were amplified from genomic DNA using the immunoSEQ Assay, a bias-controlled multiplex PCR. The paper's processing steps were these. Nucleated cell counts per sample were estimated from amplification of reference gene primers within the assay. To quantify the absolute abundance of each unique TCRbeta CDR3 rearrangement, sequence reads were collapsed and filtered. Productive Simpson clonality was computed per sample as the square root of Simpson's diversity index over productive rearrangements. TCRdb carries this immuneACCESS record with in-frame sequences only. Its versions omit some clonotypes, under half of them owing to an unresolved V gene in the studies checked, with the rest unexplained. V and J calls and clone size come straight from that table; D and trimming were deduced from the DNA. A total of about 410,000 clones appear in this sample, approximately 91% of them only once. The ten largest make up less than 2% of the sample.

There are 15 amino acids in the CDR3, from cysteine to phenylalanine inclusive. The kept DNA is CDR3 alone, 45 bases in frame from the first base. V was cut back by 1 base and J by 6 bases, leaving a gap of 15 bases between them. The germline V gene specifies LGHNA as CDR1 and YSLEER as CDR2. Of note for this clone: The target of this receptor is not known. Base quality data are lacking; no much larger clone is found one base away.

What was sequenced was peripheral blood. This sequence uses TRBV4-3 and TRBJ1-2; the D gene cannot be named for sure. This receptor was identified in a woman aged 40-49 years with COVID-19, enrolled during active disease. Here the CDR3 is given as CASSQVEGSLNGYTF. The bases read TGCGCCAGCAGCCAAGTTGAGGGTTCGTTAAATGGCTACACCTTC.